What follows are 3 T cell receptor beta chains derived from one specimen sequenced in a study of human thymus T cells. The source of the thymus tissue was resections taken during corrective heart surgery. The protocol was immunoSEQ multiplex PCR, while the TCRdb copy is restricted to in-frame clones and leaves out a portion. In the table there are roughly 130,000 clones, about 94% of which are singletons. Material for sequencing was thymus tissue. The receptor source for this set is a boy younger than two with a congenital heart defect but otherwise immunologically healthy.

CDR3 coding DNA: TGTGCCAGCAGTGCATTACAGGGGGAGAATGGCTACACCTTC. This translates into CASSALQGENGYTF. The chain has TRBV27 and TRBJ1-2; 8 nucleotides line up with TRBD1. Germline V lookup: CDR1 MNHEY, CDR2 SMNVEV (reference sequence). CDR3 length equals 14 residues. V dropped 5 bases and J dropped 6; count of bases not matched to a gene: 8.

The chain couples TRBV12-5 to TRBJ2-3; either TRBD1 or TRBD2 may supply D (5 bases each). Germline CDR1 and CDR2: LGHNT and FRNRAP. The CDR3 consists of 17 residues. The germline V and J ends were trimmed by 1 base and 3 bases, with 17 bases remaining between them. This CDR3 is CASGLASRTGPTDTQYF. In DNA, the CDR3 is TGTGCTAGTGGTTTGGCGTCCCGAACGGGGCCGACAGATACGCAGTATTTT. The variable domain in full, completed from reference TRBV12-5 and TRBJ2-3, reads DARVTQTPRHKVTEMGQEVTMRCQPILGHNTVFWYRQTMMQGLELLAYFRNRAPLDDSGMPKDRFSAEMPDATLATLKIQPSEPRDSAVYFCASGLASRTGPTDTQYFGPGTRLTVL.

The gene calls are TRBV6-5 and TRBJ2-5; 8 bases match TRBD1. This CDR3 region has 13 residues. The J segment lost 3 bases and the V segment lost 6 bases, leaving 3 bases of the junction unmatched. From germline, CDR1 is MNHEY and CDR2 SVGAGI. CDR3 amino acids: CASRYRGKETQYF. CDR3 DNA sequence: TGTGCCAGCAGGTACAGGGGGAAAGAGACCCAGTACTTC.